This paragraph covers one T cell receptor beta chain sequence. The target antigen is unknown. Unique molecular identifiers were built into the TCRbeta library. TCRdb itself ran the PCR reads through MiXCR, one entry per CDR3 protein. Seen here are approximately 980,000 distinct CDR3 sequences, about 29% observed once, and the top ten hold roughly 31%. The junction had 11 bases not matched to a gene; V was cut back by 6 bases and J by 0 bases. The CDR3 is made up of 17 amino acids. The entry originates in a study of T-cell reconstitution after alpha-beta-depleted transplantation in children. Study-level results: The high TCRbeta diversity at day 60 in some patients came from surviving recipient T cells and thymic progenitors.

The genes are TRBV12-3 or TRBV12-4 and TRBJ2-4; 7 nucleotides line up with TRBD1. The specimen comprised PBMCs, mostly from graft donor cells, sampled 360 days after TCRalphabeta/CD19-depleted stem cell transplant. The clonotype originates from a boy younger than two who had a stem cell transplant for SCID, so the T cells may come from the graft donor. The CDR3 sequence is CASSPGTATLAKNIQYF. In DNA form, the CDR3 reads TGTGCCAGCAGCCCCGGGACAGCTACTCTAGCCAAAAACATTCAGTACTTC.